Shown below are 18 T cell receptor beta chains from a single sample sequenced in a study of T cells in women clearing cervical HPV infection. Assay used: immunoSEQ multiplex PCR; TCRdb lists only in-frame clones, some missing. The table gives 30,000 to 45,000 clones; the top ten clones make up roughly 1.5% of it. Sequenced input: blood buffy coat. The source is a woman between 18 and 75 years old with a cervical HPV16 infection that either progressed to CIN3+ or cleared (not recorded which).

For this clone: The read is 3 residues too short to cover the CDR3 end, so that end is filled in from the germline J gene. The V gene is TRBV28, the J gene TRBJ2-7, with D perhaps matching TRBD2 (7 bases). The CDR3 has 16 residues. Germline CDR1 MDHEN, CDR2 SYDVKM. V was shortened by 7 bases and J by 4 bases, with 23 bases between the two germline ends. The sequenced part of the CDR3 DNA is TGTGCCAGCATCGCAACCGCGGGGGCTACAAAATACGAG. It yields the protein CASIATAGATKYE. The CDR3 in full is CASIATAGATKYEQYF.

As regards this clone: The read halts 3 residues ahead of the CDR3 end, with the missing end drawn from the germline J gene. This rearrangement joins TRBV30 to TRBJ2-7; no definite D call. Germline-derived CDR1 and CDR2 are GTSNPN and SVGIG (reference sequence). Trimming shortened V by 1 base and J by 3 bases, and 7 bases separated the two germline ends. This CDR3 has 12 amino acids. The CDR3 region is CAWSEVDYEQYF. The CDR3 bases that were read are TGTGCCTGGAGTGAGGTCGACTACGAG.

As for this clone: The read ends 3 residues shy of where the CDR3 ends; the end is completed using the germline J gene. The chain joins TRBV4-1 to TRBJ1-5, with 10 bases identical to TRBD1. J lost 2 bases, V lost 1 base, and 8 bases had no gene match. CDR1 MGHRA and CDR2 YSYEKL come from the germline V gene. The length of the CDR3 is 18 residues. The CDR3 bases that were read are TGCGCCAGCAGCCAAGGAGGGACAGGGGCGAGGGGCAATCAGCCC. Translated: CASSQGGTGARGNQP. In full, the CDR3 reads CASSQGGTGARGNQPQHF.

Regarding this clone: The read terminates 3 residues ahead of where the CDR3 ends, so the germline J gene completes it. The V and J genes are TRBV4-1 and TRBJ2-7; D is possibly TRBD1 (6 bases). CDR1 and CDR2 (germline): MGHRA, YSYEKL. The CDR3 contains 14 residues. Trimming shortened V by 4 bases and J by 6 bases, and 16 bases separated the two germline ends. This CDR3 is CASSPRSGDREQYF. CDR3 DNA (partial): TGCGCCAGCAGCCCGCGATCAGGGGATCGCGAG.

A note on this clone: Read coverage stops 3 residues before the CDR3 terminus; the germline J gene supplies the remainder. The chain links TRBV5-1 to TRBJ2-1; D unclear. Trimming removed 1 base at V and 7 bases at J, with 12 bases between. This CDR3 is built from 14 residues. From germline, CDR1 is SGHRS and CDR2 YFSETQ. The sequenced CDR3 bases are TGCGCCAGCAGCTTGCGACCAGGCGAGAATGAG. Amino acid sequence: CASSLRPGENE. The whole CDR3 sequence is CASSLRPGENEQFF.

On this clone itself: The read terminates 3 residues before the CDR3 end, so the remaining end is supplied by the germline J gene. This chain uses TRBV18 with TRBJ1-2; no firm D call. There are 14 residues in the CDR3. Germline CDR1 is KGHSH and CDR2 is LQKENI. CDR3 residues: CASSPPSKRDDYTF. CDR3 DNA (partial): TGTGCCAGCTCACCACCAAGTAAGCGGGATGAC. The complete variable domain, with remaining parts taken from reference TRBV18 and TRBJ1-2, reads NAGVMQNPRHLVRRRGQEARLRCSPMKGHSHVYWYRQLPEEGLKFMVYLQKENIIDESGMPKERFSAEFPKEGPSILRIQQVVRGDSAAYFCASSPPSKRDDYTFGSGTRLTVV.

Comment on this clone: The observed sequence ends 3 residues before the CDR3 terminus, with the missing tail filled in from the germline J gene. The chain has TRBV11-2 and TRBJ1-4; D may be TRBD1 (6 bases). This CDR3 spans 15 amino acids. Trimming stripped 3 bases from V and 7 bases from J, with 15 bases between. Germline V gives CDR1 SGHAT, CDR2 FQNNGV. CDR3 DNA (partial): TGTGCCAGCAGCTTCTCGCGGGGGCGGGTTGAAAAA. Its protein product is CASSFSRGRVEK. The full CDR3 reads CASSFSRGRVEKLFF.

On this clone: The read ends 3 residues shy of where the CDR3 ends; the end is completed using the germline J gene. V and J are TRBV11-2 and TRBJ1-2; maybe TRBD1 (5 bases). The germline V gene encodes CDR1 SGHAT and CDR2 FQNNGV. This CDR3 is 15 amino acids long. The sequenced part of the CDR3 DNA is TGTGCCAGCAGCTTGGGCTCTAGCGGGGGATATACC. It specifies CASSLGSSGGYT. The whole CDR3 reads CASSLGSSGGYTYTF.

A remark on this clone: The sequence runs out 3 residues before the end of the CDR3; the remainder is reconstructed from the germline J gene. J is TRBJ1-1 and V is TRBV14; unclear D gene. The CDR3 runs 16 residues. The germline V gene encodes CDR1 SGHDN and CDR2 FVKESK. V gave up 4 bases and J gave up 0 bases, with 15 bases separating them. CDR3 DNA (partial): TGTGCCAGCAGCCCGATAATGACAACCATGAACACTGAA. Translating gives CASSPIMTTMNTE. The full CDR3 protein reads CASSPIMTTMNTEAFF.

A word on this clone: The sequence runs out 3 residues before the end of the CDR3; the remainder is reconstructed from the germline J gene. The chain links TRBV5-1 to TRBJ2-3, with D tentatively TRBD1 (5 bases). The ends were cut back, 0 bases at V and 2 bases at J, with 10 bases in the middle. The CDR3 contains 15 residues. Germline values: CDR1 SGHRS, CDR2 YFSETQ. The CDR3 DNA, read in part, is TGCGCCAGCAGCTTGGACAGGCTCCTCACAGATACG. It specifies CASSLDRLLTDT. The entire CDR3 protein is CASSLDRLLTDTQYF.

CDR3 DNA, as far as it was read: TGTGCCAGCAGTTTTTCGACCGGGGACAGGCTCTACGAG. Translation gives CASSFSTGDRLYE. The whole CDR3 is CASSFSTGDRLYEQYF. The chain combines TRBV28 with TRBJ2-7; 8 bases are shared with TRBD1. The read ends 3 residues shy of where the CDR3 ends; the end is completed using the germline J gene. With V trimmed by 3 bases and J by 3 bases, 10 bases remained unmatched. Looked up from germline, CDR1 is MDHEN and CDR2 is SYDVKM. CDR3 length equals 16 residues.

Regarding this clone: The read halts 3 residues ahead of the CDR3 end, with the missing end drawn from the germline J gene. The J gene is TRBJ1-4, the V gene TRBV5-1; D unclear. This CDR3 is 17 amino acids long. CDR1 is SGHRS and CDR2 is YFSETQ in the germline V gene. CDR3 bases read: TGCGCCAGCAGCTTGGTCCCCGTCGGGGAACGAAATTCACCA. As protein: CASSLVPVGERNSP. The whole CDR3 reads CASSLVPVGERNSPLFF.

Here the CDR3 reads CASSLGDRPNYGYTF. The CDR3 bases that were read are TGTGCCAGCAGCTTAGGCGACAGACCTAACTATGGC. V usage is TRBV5-6 and J usage is TRBJ1-2; tentative D call: TRBD1 (5 bases). The sequence runs out 3 residues before the end of the CDR3; the remainder is reconstructed from the germline J gene. The germline V gene has CDR1 SGHDT and CDR2 YYEEEE. V was pared by 2 bases and J by 0 bases, with 11 bases between. There are 15 residues in the CDR3.

As for this clone: The CDR3 end falls 3 residues outside the read, so it is completed with the germline J gene. The chain is built from TRBV4-1 and TRBJ2-1, with 7 bases matching TRBD2. Unmatched junction bases numbered 17, after V lost 4 bases and J lost 8 bases. The CDR3 contains 17 residues. Germline V gives CDR1 MGHRA, CDR2 YSYEKL. The CDR3 DNA, read in part, is TGCGCCAGCAGCCGCGGAGGACTAGTCCGGGGAGTCGATGAG. This encodes CASSRGGLVRGVDE. The complete CDR3 protein is CASSRGGLVRGVDEQFF.

Of note for this clone: The germline gene is not matched at one end of the junction; a read error may be the cause. Distinct nucleotide sequences in the sample also encode this CDR3. CDR3 bases read: TGTGCCAGCAGCTTAGCGTTCTCAGGGATCTCTGGAAACACA. It specifies CASSLAFSGISGNT. From start to end, the CDR3 is CASSLAFSGISGNTIYF. The V and J genes are TRBV7-8 and TRBJ1-3; TRBD1 might be the D (5 bases). The CDR3 end falls 3 residues outside the read, so it is completed with the germline J gene. Germline V gene lookup returns CDR1 SGHVS and CDR2 FQNEAQ. The CDR3 runs 17 residues.

Remarks on this clone: Read data end 3 residues before the CDR3 end; the end is taken from the germline J gene. The chain employs TRBV6-2 or TRBV6-3 and TRBJ1-3; D unresolved. Germline V CDR1 and CDR2: MNHEY, SVGEGT. The CDR3 length is 14 residues. V was cut by 1 base and J by 0 bases, with 4 bases left in between. CDR3 sequence: CASSYLISGNTIYF. The sequenced part of the CDR3 DNA is TGTGCCAGCAGTTACTTAATCTCTGGAAACACC.

On this clone itself: Coverage ceases 3 residues before the CDR3 finishes, and the germline J gene fills in the end. The chain is built from TRBV7-2 and TRBJ1-1; D is perhaps TRBD1 (5 bases). The V gene's germline CDR1 is SGHTA and CDR2 FQGNSA. The length of the CDR3 is 13 residues. The CDR3 spells CASSLVGTMVAFF. Incomplete CDR3 DNA: TGTGCCAGCAGCTTAGTTGGGACTATGGTG.

With regard to this clone: The read halts 3 residues ahead of the CDR3 end, with the missing end drawn from the germline J gene. The V gene is TRBV5-1, the J gene TRBJ2-3; 9 nucleotides line up with TRBD2. This CDR3 spans 17 amino acids. Germline assignment: CDR1 SGHRS and CDR2 YFSETQ. V was pared by 0 bases and J by 6 bases, with 11 bases of the junction left unmatched. The CDR3 DNA, read in part, is TGCGCCAGCAGCTTGGTTTCTAGCGGGGCCCGGGGGGATACG. Translation: CASSLVSSGARGDT. The whole CDR3 region reads CASSLVSSGARGDTQYF.